Following are 23 T cell receptor beta chains from one sample sequenced in a study of glioma-infiltrating T cells (dated by TCRdb to about 2016). Sequencing was performed on an Illumina MiSeq. TCR alpha and beta CDR3 regions were amplified with the iRepertoire nested amplicon-rescue multiplex PCR (arm-PCR) platform from RNA. The public reads were run again by TCRdb, first through fastp at Q25 and then through MiXCR, and only productive beta chains were kept. Identical CDR3 proteins give one entry, which carries the most common genes and DNA. The sample table shows more than 95,000 distinct CDR3 sequences, and roughly 24% are seen once. The ten largest clones represent 15% of the sample. Source material: glioma tissue, nonneoplastic brain tissue, or PBMCs (not recorded which). Receptor source: a human donor with low-grade glioma or glioblastoma, undergoing nonglioma brain surgery, or in good health (not recorded which).

For this clonotype: Being one base from a much bigger clone, this may be a read error. The chain couples TRBV4-2 to TRBJ2-5, with D possibly called TRBD1 or TRBD2 (5 bases each). The CDR3 loop spans 15 amino acids. The germline CDR1 and CDR2 sequences are LGHNA and YNFKEQ. The CDR3 DNA reads TGTGCCAGCAGCCAGGCTACCGGGACGCGAGAGGCCCAGTACTTC. Protein: CASSQATGTREAQYF.

The genes are TRBV11-2 and TRBJ2-3; 14 bases agree with TRBD2. The CDR3 loop spans 17 amino acids. V trimming: 5 bases; J trimming: 7 bases; junction bases outside the gene matches: 11. CDR1 is SGHAT, CDR2 FQNNGV, per germline. The CDR3 DNA reads TGTGCCAGCAGCCCGAGGGGACTAGCGGGAGAAAAGTATACGCAGTATTTT. It yields the protein CASSPRGLAGEKYTQYF.

This clonotype was picked up many times. The rearrangement joins TRBV7-2 to TRBJ2-7; D is ambiguous. The CDR3 covers 14 residues. Trimming removed 1 base from V and 2 bases from J, with 9 bases in between. Germline V gene lookup returns CDR1 SGHTA and CDR2 FQGNSA. CDR3 region: CASSLGPTTYEQYF. The CDR3 DNA is TGTGCCAGCAGCTTAGGACCGACGACCTACGAGCAGTACTTC.

This clonotype has a handful of counts. V and J are TRBV5-1 and TRBJ1-1, with TRBD1 matching 8 bases. The length of the CDR3 is 15 residues. Germline V gives CDR1 SGHRS, CDR2 YFSETQ. V gave up 3 bases and J gave up 0 bases; unmatched junction bases: 4. The CDR3 DNA sequence: TGCGCCAGCAGCTCGGGACAGGCAGTGAACACTGAAGCTTTCTTT. It yields the protein CASSSGQAVNTEAFF.

V usage is TRBV30 and J usage is TRBJ1-4; the match to TRBD1 covers 8 bases. This CDR3 has 12 residues. Germline V CDR1 and CDR2: GTSNPN, SVGIG (reference sequence). V lost 6 bases to trimming and J lost 7 bases; unmatched junction nucleotides: 4. CDR3 sequence reads: CACPGGGEKLFF. The CDR3 nucleotides read TGTGCCTGTCCAGGGGGCGGTGAAAAACTGTTTTTT.

This clonotype was observed at least ten times. The chain has TRBV4-3 and TRBJ2-7; D not resolved. The CDR3 length is 16 residues. V lost 0 bases and J 0 bases, leaving 12 bases between the germline ends. Germline values: CDR1 LGHNA, CDR2 YSLEER. The CDR3 sequence is CASSQEGGVSSYEQYF. In DNA, the CDR3 is TGCGCCAGCAGCCAAGAAGGTGGGGTCAGCTCCTACGAGCAGTACTTC.

CDR3 sequence reads: CASKLTSAPDTQYF. CDR3 sequence (DNA): TGTGCCAGCAAACTAACTAGTGCCCCAGATACGCAGTATTTT. J is TRBJ2-3 and V is TRBV6-1; D perhaps matches TRBD2 (5 bases). The CDR3 consists of 14 residues. Germline V lookup: CDR1 MNHNS, CDR2 SASEGT. V was trimmed by 7 bases and J by 4 bases, leaving 15 bases between them.

This clonotype has ten or more counts. V usage is TRBV4-3 and J usage is TRBJ1-5; maybe TRBD1 (5 bases). The CDR3 contains 14 residues. Germline V CDR1 and CDR2: LGHNA, YSLEER. V was trimmed by 0 bases and J by 10 bases, leaving 13 bases between them. The CDR3 nucleotides are TGCGCCAGCAGCCAAGATTCCCGGGGGGATCCCCAGCATTTT. Protein product: CASSQDSRGDPQHF.

Remarks on this clonotype: A much larger clonotype is one base distant, so this may be a read error. V usage is TRBV3-1 and J usage is TRBJ2-3, with D perhaps given as TRBD1 or TRBD2 (5 bases each). Germline CDR1 is LGHDT and CDR2 is YNNKEL (reference sequence). The length of the CDR3 is 13 residues. V lost 4 bases to trimming and J lost 6 bases, with 11 bases between them. CDR3 loop: CASSRVWGDTQYF. The CDR3 nucleotides are TGTGCCAGCAGCCGCGTCTGGGGGGATACGCAGTATTTT.

This clonotype has a count of ten or more. The V call is TRBV7-6, the J call TRBJ2-7, with D perhaps matching TRBD1 or TRBD2 (5 bases each). The V end was cut by 5 bases, the J end by 3 bases, with 17 bases between. This CDR3 region has 15 residues. Germline V lookup: CDR1 SGHVS, CDR2 FNYEAQ. This CDR3 is CASSVGDGGNYEQYF. In nucleotides, the CDR3 is TGTGCCAGCAGCGTAGGGGACGGCGGAAACTACGAGCAGTACTTC.

This clonotype appeared many times. Germline is not matched at one junction end, which may reflect a read error. The chain joins TRBV2 to TRBJ2-7; TRBD2 agrees at 9 bases. CDR1 is SNHLY and CDR2 is FYNNEI in the germline V gene. This CDR3 is 11 amino acids long. DNA for the CDR3: TGTGCCAGCAGTGAAGGGGCTAGCGGGGTCTTC. This gives the protein CASSEGASGVF.

A word on this clonotype: A read error may explain this, as a much larger clone is one base away. The V call is TRBV19, the J call TRBJ2-1; a possible D gene is TRBD2 (5 bases). V shed 5 bases and J shed 8 bases, with 13 bases lying between them. The germline V gene has CDR1 LNHDA and CDR2 SQIVND (reference sequence). The CDR3 runs to 13 residues. CDR3 sequence (DNA): TGTGCCAGTAGTGATGGGCCGAGGGATGAGCAGTTCTTC. Encoded protein: CASSDGPRDEQFF.

This rearrangement joins TRBV19 to TRBJ1-1; 8 nucleotides line up with TRBD1. CDR3 length equals 15 residues. The germline V gene encodes CDR1 LNHDA and CDR2 SQIVND (reference sequence). V dropped 5 bases and J dropped 3; count of bases not matched to a gene: 8. The CDR3 region has the DNA TGTGCCAGTAGTGGACAGGGAGGTCGGTACACTGAAGCTTTCTTT. It specifies CASSGQGGRYTEAFF.

This clonotype was seen at least ten times. V and J are TRBV7-6 and TRBJ2-7; 7 bases map to TRBD2. The V gene end was trimmed by 0 bases and the J gene end by 4 bases; junction bases not matched to a gene: 0. Germline V gene data show CDR1 as SGHVS and CDR2 as FNYEAQ. There are 13 residues in the CDR3. CDR3 nucleotides: TGTGCCAGCAGCTTAGCGGGAGGGTACGAGCAGTACTTC. Amino acid sequence: CASSLAGGYEQYF.

This clonotype was recorded many times. The chain is built from TRBV7-9 and TRBJ2-5, with a weak D call TRBD1 (6 bases). The CDR3 runs to 14 residues. CDR1 and CDR2 from the germline V gene are SEHNR and FQNEAQ (reference sequence). Trimming took 5 bases from V and 4 from J, leaving 14 bases between them. CDR3 loop: CASSEGQRGETQYF. The CDR3 nucleotides are TGTGCCAGCAGCGAAGGACAGAGGGGAGAGACCCAGTACTTC.

Concerning this clonotype itself: A read error is possible here, since a much larger clone lies one base away. The V call is TRBV4-1, the J call TRBJ2-5, with 7 bases lining up with TRBD2. CDR3 length: 14 amino acids. V lost 1 base and J lost 6; bases outside the gene matches: 5. Germline V gene sequence: CDR1 MGHRA, CDR2 YSYEKL. CDR3 amino acids: CASSQGGAGKTQYF. CDR3 coding DNA: TGCGCCAGCAGCCAAGGGGGAGCGGGGAAGACCCAGTACTTC.

The chain combines TRBV19 with TRBJ2-4, with D possibly TRBD2 on 5 matching bases. The CDR3 sequence is 15 residues long. Per germline, CDR1 LNHDA and CDR2 SQIVND (reference sequence). Between the trimmed V and J ends, which lost 3 bases and 6 bases, there was a span of 15 bases. The CDR3 sequence: CASSIRISAGNIQYF. CDR3 coding DNA: TGTGCCAGTAGTATCCGTATTAGCGCGGGAAACATTCAGTACTTC.

This clonotype was counted ten times or more. CDR3 amino acids: CASSFAQETQYF. DNA for the CDR3: TGTGCCAGCAGCTTTGCCCAAGAGACCCAGTACTTC. V is TRBV7-9 and J is TRBJ2-5; no firm D call. Trimming stripped 3 bases from V and 1 base from J, with 3 bases between. CDR3 size: 12 residues. The germline gives CDR1 SEHNR, CDR2 FQNEAQ (reference sequence). Full variable domain (remainder filled in from reference TRBV7-9 and TRBJ2-5): DTGVSQNPRHKITKRGQNVTFRCDPISEHNRLYWYRQTLGQGPEFLTYFQNEAQLEKSRLLSDRFSAERPKGSFSTLEIQRTEQGDSAMYLCASSFAQETQYFGPGTRLLVL.

This clonotype showed up just a few times. At one end the junction does not follow the germline gene, possibly because of a read error. The chain has TRBV7-2 and TRBJ2-7; the D is unclear. From germline, CDR1 is SGHTA and CDR2 FQGNSA. The CDR3 is 11 residues long. CDR3 loop: CASGLGSEQYF. For the CDR3, the DNA is TGTGCCAGCGGCTTAGGTAGCGAGCAGTACTTC.

About this clonotype itself: Just one base apart from a much larger clone, this may be a read error. This chain links TRBV18 with TRBJ2-7; tentative D call: TRBD1 (6 bases). In germline, CDR1 is KGHSH, CDR2 LQKENI. This CDR3 spans 15 amino acids. The ends were cut back, 3 bases at V and 0 bases at J, with 12 bases in the middle. CDR3 sequence (DNA): TGTGCCAGCTCACCGGGACATGGTCACTCCTACGAGCAGTACTTC. It encodes CASSPGHGHSYEQYF.

In regard to this clonotype: A much larger clone differs from this one at a single base, so this may be a read error. The J gene is TRBJ2-1, the V gene TRBV12-5, with D possibly matching TRBD1 (5 bases). Germline CDR1 is LGHNT and CDR2 is FRNRAP. The CDR3 loop spans 14 amino acids. The CDR3: CAGGLDQTAREQFF. The CDR3 region has the DNA TGTGCTGGTGGTTTGGACCAGACAGCCCGGGAGCAGTTCTTC.

In regard to this clonotype: This sequence may be a read error, since a much larger clone differs from it by one base. The chain employs TRBV11-2 and TRBJ2-5, with TRBD2 matching over 11 bases. The V gene end was trimmed by 4 bases and the J gene end by 1 base; junction bases not matched to a gene: 5. The CDR3 has 16 residues. Germline lookup yields CDR1 SGHAT and CDR2 FQNNGV. In DNA form, the CDR3 reads TGTGCCAGCAGCTCTTGGACTAGCGGGTGCCAAGAGACCCAGTACTTC. Protein: CASSSWTSGCQETQYF.

The sample holds a few counts of this clonotype. V and J are TRBV19 and TRBJ2-7, with 10 positions matching TRBD2. The germline V gene encodes CDR1 LNHDA and CDR2 SQIVND (reference sequence). V shed 5 bases and J 0 bases; nucleotides not matched to a gene: 4. This CDR3 spans 15 amino acids. The CDR3 DNA follows: TGTGCCAGTAGTCAAGCGGGAGGGGTCTCCTACGAGCAGTACTTC. This sequence encodes CASSQAGGVSYEQYF.